This TCR beta chain derives from a study of metastatic and nonmetastatic thyroid tumors. Study-wide background: Repertoire comparison spanned blood and tumor or nodule tissue of malignant and benign thyroid patients. Whole-study findings and limits: It was reportedly found that TCR beta diversity was significantly higher in malignant thyroid tumors than in benign nodules, a difference seen in both blood and tumor samples.

Authors' processing steps: Variation in CDR3 across clinicopathological groups served as the basis for constructing a distant-metastasis classifier in papillary thyroid cancer. TCRdb re-called the PCR reads through MiXCR. For this entry, the V and J calls and clone size follow TCRdb and not the study's own pipeline. The sample lists roughly 21,000 clones, about 30% occurring once. This clone has ten or more counts. What it binds is unknown. Other DNA sequences from this sample encode an identical CDR3 as well. Patients underwent thyroid surgery, and none had received any treatment before it. The sequencing sample was made of tumor tissue. The sequence came from a male donor with papillary thyroid cancer or a benign thyroid nodule (not recorded which). Some clones in this sample may be carry-over from other donors' samples.

The CDR3 loop reads CASEKDGQETQYF. The DNA for the CDR3 is TGTGCCAGCGAAAAAGACGGACAAGAGACCCAGTACTTC. The V gene is TRBV3-1, the J gene TRBJ2-5, with unresolved D. Trimming removed 8 bases from V and 2 bases from J, with 12 bases in between. Germline CDR1 LGHDT, CDR2 YNNKEL (reference sequence). The CDR3 has 13 residues.